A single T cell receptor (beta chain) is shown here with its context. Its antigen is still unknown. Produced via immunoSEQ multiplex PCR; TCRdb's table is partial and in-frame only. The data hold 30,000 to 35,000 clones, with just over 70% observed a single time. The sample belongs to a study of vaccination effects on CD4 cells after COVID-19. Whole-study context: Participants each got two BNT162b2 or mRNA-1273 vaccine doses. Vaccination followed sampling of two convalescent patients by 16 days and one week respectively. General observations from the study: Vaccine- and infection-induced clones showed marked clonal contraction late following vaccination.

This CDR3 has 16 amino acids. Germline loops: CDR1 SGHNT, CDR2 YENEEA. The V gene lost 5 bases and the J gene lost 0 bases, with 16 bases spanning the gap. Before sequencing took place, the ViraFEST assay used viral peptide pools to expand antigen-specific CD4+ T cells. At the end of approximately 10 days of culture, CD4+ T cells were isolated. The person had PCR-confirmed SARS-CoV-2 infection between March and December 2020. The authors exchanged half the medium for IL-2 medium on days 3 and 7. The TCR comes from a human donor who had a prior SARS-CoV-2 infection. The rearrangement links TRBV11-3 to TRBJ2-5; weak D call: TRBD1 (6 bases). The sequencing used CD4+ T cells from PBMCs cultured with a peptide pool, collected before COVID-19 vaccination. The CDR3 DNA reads TGTGCCAGCAGCAAAGGGGACACGGAGTACCAAGAGACCCAGTACTTC. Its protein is CASSKGDTEYQETQYF. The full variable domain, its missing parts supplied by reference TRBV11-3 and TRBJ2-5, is EAGVVQSPRYKIIEKKQPVAFWCNPISGHNTLYWYLQNLGQGPELLIRYENEEAVDDSQLPKDRFSAERLKGVDSTLKIQPAELGDSAVYLCASSKGDTEYQETQYFGPGTRLLVL.